This T cell receptor (beta chain) was sequenced during a study of blood T cell repertoires in COVID-19. Study-wide context: Acute and convalescent COVID-19 samples came from the United States, Italy and Spain. PBMCs, B-cell-depleted T cells, or T cells provided the cDNA or gDNA that made up the material.

Authors' analysis steps: Reference gene primer amplification in the assay estimated nucleated cell counts. Libraries were prepared by immunoSEQ multiplex PCR; TCRdb keeps only in-frame clonotypes and omits some of them. The V and J calls and clone size were taken over from that table, and D and trimming were inferred from the DNA. The data show roughly 230,000 clones, around 80% seen once. The CDR3 sequence is 15 residues long. From germline, CDR1 is ENHRY and CDR2 SYGVKD. V shed 5 bases, J shed 3 bases, and the junction held 5 bases outside the gene matches. The V call is TRBV10-3, the J call TRBJ2-1; 9 bases agree with TRBD2. This TCR came from a middle-aged man with acute or convalescent COVID-19. Material: peripheral blood. The CDR3 sequence: CAISLSGSYYNEQFF. The CDR3 DNA reads as TGTGCCATCAGTCTTAGCGGGAGTTACTACAATGAGCAGTTCTTC.